This T cell receptor beta chain was sequenced during a study of neoadjuvant nivolumab and ipilimumab in lung cancer. Trimming took 1 base from V and 0 from J, leaving 13 bases between them. The CDR3 is 16 amino acids. Germline V gene lookup returns CDR1 SGHRS and CDR2 YFSETQ. Produced via immunoSEQ multiplex PCR; TCRdb's table is partial and in-frame only. The sample consists of some 30,000 clones, approximately 90% of them appearing once. The chain links TRBV5-1 to TRBJ1-1, with no clear D. The material sequenced was peripheral blood, taken after neoadjuvant nivolumab, alone or with ipilimumab, at or shortly before surgery. This sequence was found in an adult with non-small cell lung cancer. The CDR3 sequence: CASSLNRAAVNTEAFF. The CDR3 DNA sequence: TGCGCCAGCAGCTTGAATCGAGCGGCGGTGAACACTGAAGCTTTCTTT.